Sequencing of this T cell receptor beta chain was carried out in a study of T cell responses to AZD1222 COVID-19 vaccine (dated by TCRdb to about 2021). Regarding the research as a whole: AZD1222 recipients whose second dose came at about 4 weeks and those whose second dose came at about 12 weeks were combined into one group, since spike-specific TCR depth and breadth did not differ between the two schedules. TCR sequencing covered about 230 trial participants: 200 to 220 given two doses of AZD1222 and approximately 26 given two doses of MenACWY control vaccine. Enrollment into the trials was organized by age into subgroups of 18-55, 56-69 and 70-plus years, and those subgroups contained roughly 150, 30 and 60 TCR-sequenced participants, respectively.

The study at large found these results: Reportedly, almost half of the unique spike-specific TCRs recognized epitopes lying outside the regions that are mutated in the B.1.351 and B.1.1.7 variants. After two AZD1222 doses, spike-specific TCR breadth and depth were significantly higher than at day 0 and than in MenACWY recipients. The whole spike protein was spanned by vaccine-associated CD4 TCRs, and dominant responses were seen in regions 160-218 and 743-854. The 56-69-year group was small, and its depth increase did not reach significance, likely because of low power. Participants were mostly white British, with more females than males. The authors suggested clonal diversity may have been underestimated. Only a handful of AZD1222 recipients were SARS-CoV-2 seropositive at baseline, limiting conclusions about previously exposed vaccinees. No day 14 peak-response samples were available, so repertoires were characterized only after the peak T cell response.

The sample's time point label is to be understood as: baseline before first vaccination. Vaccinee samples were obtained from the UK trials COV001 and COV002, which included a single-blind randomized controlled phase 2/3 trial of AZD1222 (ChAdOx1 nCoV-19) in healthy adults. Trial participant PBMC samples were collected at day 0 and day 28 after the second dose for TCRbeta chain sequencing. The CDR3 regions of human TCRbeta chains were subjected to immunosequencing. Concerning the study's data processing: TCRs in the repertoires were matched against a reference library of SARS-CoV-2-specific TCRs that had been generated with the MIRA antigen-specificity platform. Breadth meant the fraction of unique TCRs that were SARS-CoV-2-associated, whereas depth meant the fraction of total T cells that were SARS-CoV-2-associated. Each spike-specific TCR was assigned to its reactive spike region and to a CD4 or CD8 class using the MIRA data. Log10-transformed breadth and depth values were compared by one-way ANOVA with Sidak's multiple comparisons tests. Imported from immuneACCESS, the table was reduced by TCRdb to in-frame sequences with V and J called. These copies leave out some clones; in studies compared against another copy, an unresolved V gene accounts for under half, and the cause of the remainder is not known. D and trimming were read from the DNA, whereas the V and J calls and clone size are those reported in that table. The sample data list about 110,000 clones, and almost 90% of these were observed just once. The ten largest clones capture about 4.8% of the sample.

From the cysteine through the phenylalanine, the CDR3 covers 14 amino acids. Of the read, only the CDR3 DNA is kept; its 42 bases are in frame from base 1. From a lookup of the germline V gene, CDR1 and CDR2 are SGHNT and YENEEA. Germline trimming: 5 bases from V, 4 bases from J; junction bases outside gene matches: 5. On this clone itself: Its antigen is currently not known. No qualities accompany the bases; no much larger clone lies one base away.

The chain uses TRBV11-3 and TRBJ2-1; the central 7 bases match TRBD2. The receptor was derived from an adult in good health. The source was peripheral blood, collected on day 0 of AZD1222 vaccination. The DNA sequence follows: TGTGCCAGCAGCCCTAGCGGCCAATACAATGAGCAGTTCTTC. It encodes CASSPSGQYNEQFF.